These 7 T cell receptor beta chains originate from one sample sequenced in a study of cytomegalovirus exposure and HLA in healthy donors. PCR primers comprised 60 Vbeta and 13 Jbeta primers. Method: immunoSEQ multiplex PCR; TCRdb's copy keeps in-frame clones and lacks some. The top ten hold roughly 10% of the sample, which has under 150,000 clones, about three fifths seen once. Specimen: PBMCs. The receptors originated from a man aged 35 to 55 in good health and CMV-seropositive.

The chain uses TRBV4-1 and TRBJ2-3; maybe TRBD1 (5 bases). V shed 4 bases and J shed 1 base, with 6 bases lying between them. In germline, CDR1 is MGHRA, CDR2 YSYEKL. The CDR3 sequence is 13 residues long. CDR3 in amino acids: CASSRQRTDTQYF. The DNA for the CDR3 is TGCGCCAGCAGCCGACAGCGCACAGATACGCAGTATTTT.

This clone was observed a single time. The V gene is TRBV10-3, the J gene TRBJ2-1, with 8 bases that match TRBD2. Germline V gene data show CDR1 as ENHRY and CDR2 as SYGVKD. Trimming took 6 bases from V and 1 from J; bases not matched to a gene: 5. The CDR3 runs 15 residues. In nucleotides, the CDR3 is TGTGCCATCAGATCAAGCGGGAGTTCCTACAATGAGCAGTTCTTC. This sequence encodes CAIRSSGSSYNEQFF.

This chain links TRBV10-3 with TRBJ2-7, with 11 bases lining up with TRBD2. CDR3 size: 15 residues. J gave up 3 bases and V 6 bases, and 7 bases lay outside the gene matches. Per the germline V gene, CDR1 is ENHRY and CDR2 is SYGVKD. In nucleotides, the CDR3 is TGTGCCATCAGCGGGACTAGCGGCCTCCACTACGAGCAGTACTTC. Protein sequence: CAISGTSGLHYEQYF.

This clone turned up a few times. V usage is TRBV14 and J usage is TRBJ2-2; 8 bases align to TRBD1. Germline trimming cut 5 bases from V and 4 bases from J; bases unmatched to any gene: 9. CDR1 is SGHDN, CDR2 FVKESK, per germline. There are 16 residues in the CDR3. DNA of the CDR3: TGTGCCAGCAGCTCCCGGACAGGGCCTAGCACCGGGGAGCTGTTTTTT. Translated: CASSSRTGPSTGELFF.

CDR3 protein: CASSQAGTPSNQPQHF. For the CDR3, the DNA is TGCGCCAGCAGCCAAGCAGGGACACCTAGCAATCAGCCCCAGCATTTT. The V gene is TRBV4-1, the J gene TRBJ1-5; D is perhaps TRBD1 (6 bases). In germline, CDR1 is MGHRA, CDR2 YSYEKL. The CDR3 spans 16 residues. The V gene lost 1 base and the J gene lost 0 bases, with 10 bases spanning the gap.

This clone was counted a few times. This chain links TRBV2 with TRBJ1-1; no clear D. Trimming shortened V by 5 bases and J by 9 bases, and 10 bases separated the two germline ends. Germline V gene data show CDR1 as SNHLY and CDR2 as FYNNEI. This CDR3 comprises 11 residues. Here the CDR3 DNA reads TGTGCCAGCAGTAACGGGATCCAAGCTTTCTTT. Translating gives CASSNGIQAFF.

This clone was recorded a few times. The chain carries TRBV6-5 and TRBJ2-1, with 9 bases matching TRBD1. Germline CDR1 is MNHEY and CDR2 is SVGAGI. The CDR3 sequence is 15 residues long. Trimming at V came to 4 bases and at J to 3 bases, leaving 4 bases not matched to a gene. The CDR3 region has the DNA TGTGCCAGCAGTTGGGGGACAGGGTTCTACAATGAGCAGTTCTTC. Translating it yields CASSWGTGFYNEQFF.